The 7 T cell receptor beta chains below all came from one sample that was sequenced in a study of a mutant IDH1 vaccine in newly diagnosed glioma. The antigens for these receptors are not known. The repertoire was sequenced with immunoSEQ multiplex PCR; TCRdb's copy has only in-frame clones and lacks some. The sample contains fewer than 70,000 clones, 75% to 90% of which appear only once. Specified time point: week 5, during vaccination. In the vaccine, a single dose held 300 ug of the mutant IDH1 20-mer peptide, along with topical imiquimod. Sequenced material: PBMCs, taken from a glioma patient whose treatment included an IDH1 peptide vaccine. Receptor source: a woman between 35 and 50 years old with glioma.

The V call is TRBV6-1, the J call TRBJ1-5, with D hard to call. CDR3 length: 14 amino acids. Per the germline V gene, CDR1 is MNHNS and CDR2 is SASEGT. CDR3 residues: CASSAGYSNQPQHF. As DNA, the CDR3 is TGTGCGTCCTCGGCGGGCTATAGCAATCAGCCCCAGCATTTT.

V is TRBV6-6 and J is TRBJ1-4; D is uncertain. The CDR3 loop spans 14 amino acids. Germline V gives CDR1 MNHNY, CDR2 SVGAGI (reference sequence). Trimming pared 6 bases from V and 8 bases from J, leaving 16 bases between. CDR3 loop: CASSADAQIEKLFF. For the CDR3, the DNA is TGTGCCAGCAGCGCCGACGCCCAGATAGAAAAACTGTTTTTT.

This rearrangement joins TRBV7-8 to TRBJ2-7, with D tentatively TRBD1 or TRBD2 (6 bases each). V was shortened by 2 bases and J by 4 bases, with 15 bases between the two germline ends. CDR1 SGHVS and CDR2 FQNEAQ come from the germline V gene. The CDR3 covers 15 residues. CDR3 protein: CASSLSPVGGYEQYF. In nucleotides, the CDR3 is TGTGCCAGCAGCTTATCCCCGGTAGGGGGGTACGAGCAGTACTTC.

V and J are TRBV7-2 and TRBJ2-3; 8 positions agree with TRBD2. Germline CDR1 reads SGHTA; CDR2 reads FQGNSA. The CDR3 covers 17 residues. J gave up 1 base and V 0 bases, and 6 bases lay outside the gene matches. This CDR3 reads CASSLARRGEGTDTQYF. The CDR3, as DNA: TGTGCCAGCAGCTTAGCGCGGCGGGGGGAGGGCACAGATACGCAGTATTTT.

CDR3 in DNA: TGTGCCAGCAGCTTGCGGCCGACAGATTACTACGAGCAGTACTTC. Translation: CASSLRPTDYYEQYF. The chain has TRBV5-4 and TRBJ2-7; tentatively, D is TRBD1 (5 bases). Germline lookup yields CDR1 SGHNT and CDR2 YYREEE (reference sequence). With 1 base removed from V and 3 bases from J, the gap between germline ends came to 14 bases. The CDR3 consists of 15 residues.

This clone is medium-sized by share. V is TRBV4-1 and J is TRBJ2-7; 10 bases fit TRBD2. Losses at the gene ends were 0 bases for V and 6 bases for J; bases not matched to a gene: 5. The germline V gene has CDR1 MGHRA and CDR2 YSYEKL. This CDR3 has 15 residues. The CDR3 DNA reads TGCGCCAGCAGCCAAGAATTAGCGGGGGGACGCGAGCAGTACTTC. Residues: CASSQELAGGREQYF.

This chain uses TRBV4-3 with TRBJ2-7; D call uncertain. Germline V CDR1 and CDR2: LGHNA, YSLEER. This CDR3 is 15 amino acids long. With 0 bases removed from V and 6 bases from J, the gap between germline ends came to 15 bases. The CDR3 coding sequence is TGCGCCAGCAGCCAAGATGTAATGCCGGCTGGCGAGCAGTACTTC. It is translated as CASSQDVMPAGEQYF.